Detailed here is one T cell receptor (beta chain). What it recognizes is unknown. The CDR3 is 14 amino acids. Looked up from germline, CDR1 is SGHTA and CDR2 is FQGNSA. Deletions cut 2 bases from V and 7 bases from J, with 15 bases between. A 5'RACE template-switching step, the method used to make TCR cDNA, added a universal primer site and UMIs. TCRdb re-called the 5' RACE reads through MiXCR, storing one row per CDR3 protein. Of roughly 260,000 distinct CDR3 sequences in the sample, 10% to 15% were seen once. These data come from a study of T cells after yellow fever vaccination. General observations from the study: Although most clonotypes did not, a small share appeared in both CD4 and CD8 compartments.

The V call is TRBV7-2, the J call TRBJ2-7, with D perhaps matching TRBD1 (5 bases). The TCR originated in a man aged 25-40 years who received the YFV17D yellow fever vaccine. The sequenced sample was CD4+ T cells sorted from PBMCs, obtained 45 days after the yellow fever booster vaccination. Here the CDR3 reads CASSLKGVPREQYF. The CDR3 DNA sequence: TGTGCCAGCAGCTTAAAAGGGGTCCCGCGGGAGCAGTACTTC.